These 21 T cell receptor beta chains share one sample of origin, sequenced in a study of cytomegalovirus exposure and HLA in healthy donors. Primers for the PCR totalled 60 Vbeta and 13 Jbeta. Generated by immunoSEQ multiplex PCR, the TCRdb table keeps only in-frame clones and is missing some. The sample contains fewer than 250,000 clones, 60% to 80% of which appear only once. Sequencing was performed on PBMCs. These receptors all stem from a woman aged 18-29 years in good health and CMV-seronegative.

This sequence joins TRBV19 and TRBJ1-1, with TRBD1 identical over 7 bases. V lost 8 bases and J lost 5; bases outside the gene matches: 5. The CDR3 is 12 residues long. Germline CDR1 LNHDA, CDR2 SQIVND (reference sequence). The DNA of the CDR3 is TGTGCCAGTGCACAGGGGTTTACTGAAGCTTTCTTT. Translated: CASAQGFTEAFF.

The chain is built from TRBV27 and TRBJ2-6, with a possible D match to TRBD2 (6 bases). V gave up 3 bases and J gave up 8 bases, with 17 bases separating them. The CDR3 runs 16 residues. Per the germline V gene, CDR1 is MNHEY and CDR2 is SMNVEV (reference sequence). CDR3 region: CASSFFRGEGPNVLTF. Written as DNA, the CDR3 is TGTGCCAGCAGTTTTTTCCGCGGGGAAGGGCCCAACGTCCTGACTTTC.

The V call is TRBV15, the J call TRBJ2-1; D perhaps matches TRBD2 (5 bases). V was shortened by 1 base and J by 7 bases, with 5 bases between the two germline ends. CDR3 length equals 12 residues. CDR1 and CDR2 (germline): LNHNV, YYDKDF (reference sequence). CDR3 sequence (DNA): TGTGCCACCAGCAGAGGAGGGAATGAGCAGTTCTTC. Translation: CATSRGGNEQFF.

The chain employs TRBV5-1 and TRBJ2-3, with 12 bases that match TRBD2. Germline values: CDR1 SGHRS, CDR2 YFSETQ. This CDR3 region has 15 residues. V was pared by 7 bases and J by 3 bases, with 6 bases of the junction left unmatched. The CDR3 loop reads CASRTTSGSTDTQYF. The CDR3 region has the DNA TGCGCCAGCCGCACGACTAGCGGGAGTACAGATACGCAGTATTTT.

J is TRBJ2-3 and V is TRBV2; TRBD2 matches 14 bases. Trimming cost V 6 bases and J 3 bases; bases outside gene matches: 5. Germline-derived CDR1 and CDR2 are SNHLY and FYNNEI. CDR3 length: 16 residues. CDR3: CASRRTSGGSTDTQYF. As DNA, the CDR3 is TGTGCCAGCAGGCGGACTAGCGGGGGGAGTACAGATACGCAGTATTTT. The full variable domain, in which reference TRBV2 and TRBJ2-3 provide the parts outside the CDR3, is EPEVTQTPSHQVTQMGQEVILRCVPISNHLYFYWYRQILGQKVEFLVSFYNNEISEKSEIFDDQFSVERPDGSNFTLKIRSTKLEDSAMYFCASRRTSGGSTDTQYFGPGTRLTVL.

The chain has TRBV2 and TRBJ1-2, with 8 positions matching TRBD1. CDR3 length: 15 amino acids. Germline V gives CDR1 SNHLY, CDR2 FYNNEI. Unmatched junction bases numbered 6, after V lost 6 bases and J lost 0 bases. The CDR3 reads CASSAGTGANYGYTF. CDR3 sequence (DNA): TGTGCCAGCAGCGCTGGGACAGGAGCTAACTATGGCTACACCTTC.

The chain is built from TRBV6-6 and TRBJ1-3, with D hard to call. Germline V gives CDR1 MNHNY, CDR2 SVGAGI (reference sequence). The V end lost 5 bases, the J end lost 0 bases, and 11 bases lay between the germline ends. The CDR3 is 15 residues long. The CDR3 is CASSPDTTSGNTIYF. In DNA, the CDR3 is TGTGCCAGCAGTCCCGACACGACCTCTGGAAACACCATATATTTT.

The V gene is TRBV5-1, the J gene TRBJ1-6; TRBD1 matches 12 bases. Losses at the gene ends were 5 bases for V and 8 bases for J; bases not matched to a gene: 5. Per the germline V gene, CDR1 is SGHRS and CDR2 is YFSETQ. The length of the CDR3 is 15 residues. The CDR3 region has the DNA TGCGCCAGCAGTCCGGGACAGGGGGCTCATTCACCCCTCCACTTT. Its protein is CASSPGQGAHSPLHF.

This clone was recorded a few times. The chain uses TRBV4-3 and TRBJ1-5; D is perhaps TRBD1 (6 bases). This CDR3 has 16 amino acids. The ends were cut back, 0 bases at V and 9 bases at J, with 18 bases in the middle. Germline V lookup: CDR1 LGHNA, CDR2 YSLEER. CDR3 DNA: TGCGCCAGCAGCCAAGAGCAGGGGAGTTTAGGTGGGCCCCAGCATTTT. This codes for CASSQEQGSLGGPQHF.

This clone came up a few times. The rearrangement joins TRBV5-5 to TRBJ1-1; D perhaps matches TRBD1 (5 bases). Germline lookup yields CDR1 SGHKS and CDR2 YYEKEE (reference sequence). This CDR3 contains 14 residues. The germline V and J ends were trimmed by 0 bases and 6 bases, with 12 bases remaining between them. CDR3 sequence reads: CASSLGWGGAEAFF. CDR3 DNA sequence: TGTGCCAGCAGCTTGGGATGGGGGGGGGCTGAAGCTTTCTTT.

The rearrangement links TRBV18 to TRBJ1-1, with 7 positions matching TRBD1. This CDR3 is built from 16 residues. The junction had 6 bases not matched to a gene; V was cut back by 0 bases and J by 2 bases. Germline lookup yields CDR1 KGHSH and CDR2 LQKENI. CDR3 protein: CASSPPGQHTNTEAFF. Written as DNA, the CDR3 is TGTGCCAGCTCACCACCGGGACAGCATACCAACACTGAAGCTTTCTTT.

This clone turned up a few times. The chain carries TRBV13 and TRBJ1-2, with 9 bases matching TRBD1. The CDR3 runs to 15 residues. J lost 2 bases, V lost 3 bases, and 4 bases had no gene match. Germline-derived CDR1 and CDR2 are PRHDT and FYEKMQ (reference sequence). CDR3 region: CASSFRDRANYGYTF. CDR3 in DNA: TGTGCCAGCAGCTTTCGGGACAGGGCCAACTATGGCTACACCTTC. Full variable domain (outside the CDR3, taken from reference TRBV13 and TRBJ1-2): AAGVIQSPRHLIKEKRETATLKCYPIPRHDTVYWYQQGPGQDPQFLISFYEKMQSDKGSIPDRFSAQQFSDYHSELNMSSLELGDSALYFCASSFRDRANYGYTFGSGTRLTVV.

The rearrangement joins TRBV9 to TRBJ2-3; D gene uncertain. This CDR3 contains 13 residues. Trimming stripped 2 bases from V and 5 bases from J, with 9 bases between. The V gene's germline CDR1 is SGDLS and CDR2 YYNGEE. DNA of the CDR3: TGTGCCAGCAGCGTCACCTACCGAGATACGCAGTATTTT. Amino acids: CASSVTYRDTQYF.

CDR3 protein: CASNPTGTSGIRTQYF. For the CDR3, the DNA is TGTGCCAGCAATCCTACCGGGACTAGCGGGATTCGTACGCAGTATTTT. The chain employs TRBV28 and TRBJ2-3; 13 nucleotides align to TRBD2. Germline CDR1 is MDHEN and CDR2 is SYDVKM. J was trimmed by 8 bases and V by 7 bases; bases with no gene match: 12. This CDR3 region has 16 residues.

The rearrangement links TRBV4-1 to TRBJ2-7, with 7 bases that match TRBD2. The V segment lost 1 base and the J segment 5 bases; nucleotides outside the gene matches: 14. The CDR3 spans 17 residues. The germline gives CDR1 MGHRA, CDR2 YSYEKL. CDR3 region: CASSQGPGGGDTNEQYF. Here the CDR3 DNA reads TGCGCCAGCAGCCAAGGACCGGGGGGTGGGGATACCAACGAGCAGTACTTC.

This clone was picked up a small number of times. This chain connects TRBV28 to TRBJ2-7; 10 positions agree with TRBD2. Trimming took 6 bases from V and 2 from J; bases not matched to a gene: 4. The CDR3 has 14 residues. CDR1 and CDR2 (germline): MDHEN, SYDVKM. The CDR3 DNA follows: TGTGCCAGCAGCCCAAGCGGGAGGGCCTACGAGCAGTACTTC. Its protein is CASSPSGRAYEQYF.

The chain has TRBV7-3 and TRBJ1-1; the D gene is possibly TRBD1 (5 bases). Trimming took off 3 bases at V and 0 bases at J, with 8 bases between the two ends. CDR3 length: 14 residues. Germline V gene lookup returns CDR1 SGHTA and CDR2 FQGTGA. Written as DNA, the CDR3 is TGTGCCAGCAGCTTCGCAGGGATGAACACTGAAGCTTTCTTT. Residues: CASSFAGMNTEAFF.

This clone was seen a handful of times. In DNA, the CDR3 is TGTGCCAGCAGCTTCCGGGGACAGGGCCACGACGGGCAGTTCTTC. Translating gives CASSFRGQGHDGQFF. The chain employs TRBV13 and TRBJ2-1, with 9 bases lining up with TRBD1. This CDR3 contains 15 residues. The germline V gene has CDR1 PRHDT and CDR2 FYEKMQ (reference sequence). V lost 3 bases and J lost 12; bases outside the gene matches: 12.

The CDR3 loop reads CASSEPRAGAFKGQYF. The CDR3 nucleotides read TGTGCCAGCAGTGAACCCCGGGCAGGGGCGTTTAAGGGGCAGTACTTC. The rearrangement links TRBV6-1 to TRBJ2-7, with a possible D match to TRBD1 (6 bases). The CDR3 covers 16 residues. CDR1 is MNHNS and CDR2 is SASEGT in the germline V gene. The germline V and J ends were trimmed by 2 bases and 9 bases, with 23 bases remaining between them.

This sequence joins TRBV6-6 and TRBJ1-1, with D possibly matching TRBD1 (6 bases). The CDR3 has 13 residues. The germline V gene has CDR1 MNHNY and CDR2 SVGAGI (reference sequence). Deletions cut 6 bases from V and 1 base from J, with 9 bases between. The CDR3 DNA is TGTGCCAGCAGGACGACAGGGAACACTGAAGCTTTCTTT. It yields the protein CASRTTGNTEAFF.

The CDR3 reads CASSNQGQGYEQYF. The CDR3 DNA is TGTGCCAGTAGTAACCAAGGACAGGGCTACGAGCAGTACTTC. V gene TRBV19 combines with J gene TRBJ2-7; 8 bases match TRBD1. The germline V gene has CDR1 LNHDA and CDR2 SQIVND (reference sequence). The trim removed 4 bases at V and 3 bases at J, leaving 5 bases unmatched. This CDR3 is built from 14 residues.